This entry describes one TCR beta chain. The data are from a study of T cell changes during pregnancy in multiple sclerosis. The protocol was immunoSEQ multiplex PCR, while the TCRdb copy is restricted to in-frame clones and leaves out a portion. The profile covers over 60,000 clones, with approximately 96% appearing a single time and 2.5% taken by the ten largest. From germline, CDR1 is SEHNR and CDR2 FQNEAQ (reference sequence). V lost 5 bases to trimming and J lost 1 base, with 6 bases between them. The CDR3 contains 13 residues. This sequence originates from a female donor with multiple sclerosis, enrolled in a pregnancy study. Sequenced here: CD8+ T cells from peripheral blood mononuclear cells, sampled after pregnancy. This chain joins TRBV7-9 and TRBJ2-1, with D possibly matching TRBD2 (5 bases). The CDR3 nucleotides are TGTGCCAGCAGCGGGAGTTCCTACAATGAGCAGTTCTTC. Its translation: CASSGSSYNEQFF.